This entry lists 2 T cell receptor beta chains sequenced from one sample in a study of neoadjuvant nivolumab and ipilimumab in lung cancer. The assay was immunoSEQ multiplex PCR, and TCRdb's table has in-frame clones only and misses some. In the table there are 15,000 to 20,000 clones, approximately 87% of which are singletons. This sample comprised peripheral blood, obtained before neoadjuvant nivolumab, alone or with ipilimumab. The receptors here all came from an adult with non-small cell lung cancer.

CDR3 residues: CAISDRGKGSDGYTF. Here the CDR3 DNA reads TGTGCCATCAGTGATCGGGGCAAGGGGAGCGATGGCTACACCTTC. The chain combines TRBV10-3 with TRBJ1-2, with a possible D match to TRBD1 (5 bases). Germline V lookup: CDR1 ENHRY, CDR2 SYGVKD. V lost 3 bases, J lost 6 bases, and 17 bases lay in between. This CDR3 region has 15 residues.

This CDR3 is CASSPKPGLAGSSYNEQFF. The CDR3 DNA sequence: TGTGCCAGCTCACCAAAACCGGGACTAGCGGGGAGCTCCTACAATGAGCAGTTCTTC. V usage is TRBV18 and J usage is TRBJ2-1, with 13 bases fitting TRBD2. V shed 2 bases and J 0 bases; nucleotides not matched to a gene: 7. Germline lookup yields CDR1 KGHSH and CDR2 LQKENI. The CDR3 loop spans 19 amino acids.